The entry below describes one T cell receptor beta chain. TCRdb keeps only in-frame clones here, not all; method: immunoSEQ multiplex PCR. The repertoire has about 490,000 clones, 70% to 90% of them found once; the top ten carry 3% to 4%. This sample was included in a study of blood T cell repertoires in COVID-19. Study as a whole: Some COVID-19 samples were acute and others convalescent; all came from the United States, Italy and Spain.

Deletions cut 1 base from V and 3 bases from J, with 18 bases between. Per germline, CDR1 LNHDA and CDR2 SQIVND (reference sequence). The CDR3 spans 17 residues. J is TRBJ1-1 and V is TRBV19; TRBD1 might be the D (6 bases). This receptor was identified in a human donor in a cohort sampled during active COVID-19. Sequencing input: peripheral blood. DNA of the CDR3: TGTGCCAGTAGTATAGGGGGGCAGGGGCTAACTTACACTGAAGCTTTCTTT. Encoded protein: CASSIGGQGLTYTEAFF.